This record covers a single TCR beta chain. The target antigen is unknown. This entry is derived from a study of blood T cells in healthy people across ages. The CDR3 spans 17 residues. From germline, CDR1 is DFQATT and CDR2 SNEGSKA (reference sequence). After removal of 6 bases from V and 2 bases from J, the junction contained 13 bases not matched to a gene. Alongside a J-beta primer mix, a sample-barcoded 5' primer served in a second PCR lasting about 7 to 11 cycles. TCRdb passed the 5' RACE reads through MiXCR, listing each CDR3 protein once. The sample records 1.5 million to 2 million distinct CDR3 sequences, approximately 28% being singletons. The study's findings and limits: Both higher diversity and more naive CD4+ cells marked long-lived donors when set against aged donors.

The study recruited healthy Caucasian donors from Russia who were aged about 6 to 100. Every participating donor contributed roughly 11 milliliters of peripheral blood through a draw. This chain connects TRBV20-1 to TRBJ1-6; 7 nucleotides align to TRBD1. The clonotype comes from a woman aged 30 to 39 in good health. The source material was blood. The CDR3 nucleotides are TGCAGTGCCACCGAGACGGGGACAGAAGCCTATAATTCACCCCTCCACTTT. Translation gives CSATETGTEAYNSPLHF.